This T cell receptor (beta chain) was captured in a study of cytomegalovirus exposure and HLA in healthy donors. Study-level results: Further analysis, carried out later, found HLA-associated TCR beta chains more clonally expanded than equally common other chains. Rare TCR sequences predominated, though certain public TCRs were found in many donors. After further analysis at a later stage, 15,000 to 20,000 TCR beta sequences were associated with HLA alleles at 0.05 false discovery rate.

This clone was observed a few times. What it binds is unknown. CDR1 is SNHLY, CDR2 FYNNEI, per germline. CDR3 length: 15 amino acids. The V gene lost 6 bases and the J gene lost 0 bases, with 11 bases spanning the gap. Regarding donors, all were healthy bone marrow donors. Primers: 60 Vbeta forward and 13 Jbeta reverse. Produced via immunoSEQ multiplex PCR; TCRdb's table is partial and in-frame only. This sample yields some 140,000 clones, of which approximately 79% are seen a single time; around 10% belongs to the top ten. The origin of this receptor is a woman between 45 and 65 years old in good health and CMV-seropositive. Input material: PBMCs. V and J are TRBV2 and TRBJ1-4; D remains unclear. The CDR3 is CASRKTPATNEKLFF. CDR3 coding DNA: TGTGCCAGCAGGAAAACACCTGCAACTAATGAAAAACTGTTTTTT.